This TCR beta chain originates from a study of T-cell memory formation after mild COVID-19. The wider study: TCR clusters mostly belonged to single donors.

TCRdb re-called the 5' RACE reads through MiXCR, storing one row per CDR3 protein. The sample consists of a few hundred thousand distinct CDR3 sequences, over 8.5% of them appearing once. CDR3 length: 16 residues. The V end was cut by 0 bases, the J end by 7 bases, with 19 bases between. CDR1 and CDR2 (germline): MNHEY, SVGAGI. This clonotype was observed at least ten times. The TCR originated in a man aged 18 to 29 who had mild COVID-19 (a few samples of this study predate the infection). Cell type and time point are not known. Specimen: PBMCs or a T cell subset sorted from them (not recorded which). The chain recombines TRBV6-5 with TRBJ2-7, with D uncertain. CDR3 coding DNA: TGTGCCAGCAGTTACTCGCCCCGGACGGTGGTTACGGAGCAGTACTTC. This translates into CASSYSPRTVVTEQYF.